These 13 T cell receptor beta chains were all obtained from the same sample, sequenced in a study of T cell responses to AZD1222 COVID-19 vaccine (dated by TCRdb to about 2021). This specimen's time point label, per the study, means: baseline before first vaccination. The receptor library was made with the immunoSEQ multiplex PCR assay. TCRdb obtained this table from immuneACCESS and retained in-frame rearrangements with V and J assigned. These tables miss some clones; where compared with another copy, unresolved V genes account for less than half of the shortfall, and the remainder is unexplained. The sample table lists about 110,000 clones, around 94% of them with a count of one. The top ten hold under 2.5% of the sample. The sequencing used peripheral blood, collected on day 0 of AZD1222 vaccination. The origin of the receptors is an adult in good health.

The chain carries TRBV5-1 and TRBJ1-2; 7 bases align to TRBD1. The CDR3 extends over 14 amino acids. Germline lookup yields CDR1 SGHRS and CDR2 YFSETQ. Unmatched junction bases numbered 4, after V lost 1 base and J lost 4 bases. CDR3 loop: CASSLQTGAYGYTF. The CDR3 nucleotides read TGCGCCAGCAGCTTGCAAACAGGGGCCTATGGCTACACCTTC.

V gene TRBV2 combines with J gene TRBJ1-6, with TRBD1 as a possible D gene (6 bases). The V gene's germline CDR1 is SNHLY and CDR2 FYNNEI. The CDR3 loop spans 14 amino acids. The germline V and J ends were trimmed by 3 bases and 10 bases, with 13 bases remaining between them. The DNA of the CDR3 is TGTGCCAGCAGTGATGGACAGTGGAACTCACCCCTCCACTTT. Translated, it gives CASSDGQWNSPLHF.

This chain uses TRBV6-5 with TRBJ1-2, with a weak D call TRBD1 (6 bases). CDR3 size: 13 residues. The V end lost 4 bases, the J end lost 4 bases, and 10 bases lay between the germline ends. Germline V gene data show CDR1 as MNHEY and CDR2 as SVGAGI. The CDR3 DNA is TGTGCCAGCAGTTCAGACAGGAGCTATGGCTACACCTTC. This encodes CASSSDRSYGYTF.

This rearrangement joins TRBV4-2 to TRBJ2-1, with D perhaps TRBD2 (6 bases). The V end was cut by 1 base, the J end by 0 bases, with 7 bases between. There are 15 residues in the CDR3. Germline-derived CDR1 and CDR2 are LGHNA and YNFKEQ. This CDR3 is CASSQAEGSYNEQFF. The CDR3 DNA reads as TGTGCCAGCAGCCAAGCGGAGGGCTCCTACAATGAGCAGTTCTTC.

J is TRBJ1-5 and V is TRBV28; D remains unclear. CDR3 length equals 13 residues. V lost 4 bases to trimming and J lost 7 bases, with 11 bases between them. Germline V gene lookup returns CDR1 MDHEN and CDR2 SYDVKM. The chain's CDR3 is CASSSPYLQPQHF. Here the CDR3 DNA reads TGTGCCAGCAGTTCACCCTATCTACAGCCCCAGCATTTT.

The table lists this clone with a count of one. The CDR3 loop reads CASSRVQTLLQETQYF. The CDR3 nucleotides are TGCGCCAGCAGCCGGGTGCAGACTCTCCTCCAAGAGACCCAGTACTTC. V usage is TRBV5-1 and J usage is TRBJ2-5; no definite D call. The germline V gene encodes CDR1 SGHRS and CDR2 YFSETQ. V was trimmed by 4 bases and J by 1 base, leaving 17 bases between them. The CDR3 has 16 amino acids.

The chain is built from TRBV27 and TRBJ2-3; 9 bases are a match to TRBD2. Trimming cost V 6 bases and J 1 base; bases outside gene matches: 14. This CDR3 has 18 amino acids. Germline CDR1 MNHEY, CDR2 SMNVEV (reference sequence). The CDR3, as DNA: TGTGCCAGCAGACAAAGCGGGGGGTCGCTTATGGGCACAGATACGCAGTATTTT. Translating it yields CASRQSGGSLMGTDTQYF.

The rearrangement uses TRBV2 and TRBJ2-7; 8 bases are a match to TRBD2. Germline V CDR1 and CDR2: SNHLY, FYNNEI. The CDR3 is made up of 13 amino acids. V was clipped by 6 bases and J by 7 bases; unmatched bases: 8. The CDR3, as DNA: TGTGCCAGCAGACAGCGGGAGTCGAGAGAGCAGTACTTC. This encodes CASRQRESREQYF. Combining the CDR3 with reference TRBV2 and TRBJ2-7 gives the whole variable domain EPEVTQTPSHQVTQMGQEVILRCVPISNHLYFYWYRQILGQKVEFLVSFYNNEISEKSEIFDDQFSVERPDGSNFTLKIRSTKLEDSAMYFCASRQRESREQYFGPGTRLTVT.

The V and J genes are TRBV7-2 and TRBJ1-1, with D unresolved. Trimming removed 1 base at V and 7 bases at J, with 10 bases between. Germline V gene data show CDR1 as SGHTA and CDR2 as FQGNSA. The CDR3 totals 13 residues. The CDR3 protein is CASSLVTWDEAFF. The DNA for the CDR3 is TGTGCCAGCAGCTTAGTCACCTGGGATGAAGCTTTCTTT.

The gene calls are TRBV12-3 or TRBV12-4 and TRBJ1-1; D ambiguous. CDR3 size: 13 residues. V was clipped by 1 base and J by 1 base, with 4 bases between them. This chain's CDR3 is CASSLVENTEAFF. In DNA, the CDR3 is TGTGCCAGCAGTTTAGTTGAGAACACTGAAGCTTTCTTT.

This rearrangement joins TRBV18 to TRBJ1-1; 7 bases are a match to TRBD1. The CDR3 is 15 amino acids. In germline, CDR1 is KGHSH, CDR2 LQKENI. J lost 5 bases, V lost 1 base, and 7 bases had no gene match. The CDR3 bases are TGTGCCAGCTCACCACGGGAGACAGGGAGTACTGAAGCTTTCTTT. Translating gives CASSPRETGSTEAFF.

This clone was seen just once. The V and J genes are TRBV9 and TRBJ2-3; D call uncertain. Trimming stripped 0 bases from V and 4 bases from J, with 12 bases between. Germline values: CDR1 SGDLS, CDR2 YYNGEE. This CDR3 region has 15 residues. The CDR3 loop is CASSVGVGFPDTQYF. The CDR3 DNA reads TGTGCCAGCAGCGTAGGAGTCGGGTTCCCAGATACGCAGTATTTT.

This rearrangement joins TRBV27 to TRBJ1-2; 8 nucleotides line up with TRBD1. CDR1 and CDR2 from the germline V gene are MNHEY and SMNVEV (reference sequence). The CDR3 runs to 16 residues. V lost 0 bases, J lost 1 base, and 4 bases stayed unmatched. The CDR3: CASSLSWTGINYGYTF. The CDR3 DNA follows: TGTGCCAGCAGTTTATCATGGACAGGGATTAACTATGGCTACACCTTC.